The 9 T cell receptor beta chains given below trace back to one sample, sequenced in a study of OX40 agonist ivuxolimab in advanced cancers. Some clones are missing from TCRdb's copy, which holds only in-frame ones; the method was immunoSEQ multiplex PCR. This table has over 45,000 clones, approximately 86% appearing once. Here the sequenced sample was CD4+ or CD8+ T cells sorted from blood, taken in a trial of the OX40 agonist ivuxolimab. The receptors stem from an adult with an advanced solid tumor such as melanoma, head and neck, liver or kidney cancer.

The V gene is TRBV11-2, the J gene TRBJ1-2; D might be TRBD1 (6 bases). CDR1 is SGHAT, CDR2 FQNNGV, per germline. The V end was cut by 2 bases, the J end by 6 bases, with 16 bases between. The CDR3 has 15 residues. CDR3 bases: TGTGCCAGCAGCTTAAACGGGGGCCCGGCCGATGGCTACACCTTC. Residues: CASSLNGGPADGYTF.

The chain combines TRBV19 with TRBJ1-2; 11 bases fit TRBD1. The germline CDR1 and CDR2 sequences are LNHDA and SQIVND (reference sequence). The junction had 5 bases not matched to a gene; V was cut back by 5 bases and J by 6 bases. The CDR3 is 14 amino acids. CDR3 bases: TGTGCCAGTAGTGGACAGGGGGCTACCAATGGCTACACCTTC. Amino acids: CASSGQGATNGYTF.

The chain has TRBV7-9 and TRBJ1-3, with no clear D. The CDR3 length is 13 residues. The V gene's germline CDR1 is SEHNR and CDR2 FQNEAQ (reference sequence). Trimming removed 1 base at V and 4 bases at J, with 5 bases between. CDR3 sequence (DNA): TGTGCCAGCAGCTTAGAGGCGGGAAACACCATATATTTT. Amino acids: CASSLEAGNTIYF.

The chain carries TRBV7-2 and TRBJ2-3, with no clear D. CDR1 and CDR2 (germline): SGHTA, FQGNSA. V shed 1 base and J shed 4 bases, with 12 bases lying between them. There are 15 residues in the CDR3. This CDR3 reads CASSLVSSSADTQYF. The CDR3, as DNA: TGTGCCAGCAGCTTAGTCTCGTCAAGCGCAGATACGCAGTATTTT.

This sequence joins TRBV7-2 and TRBJ1-1; D remains unclear. The CDR3 consists of 13 residues. CDR1 and CDR2 from the germline V gene are SGHTA and FQGNSA. V lost 5 bases and J 0 bases, leaving 7 bases between the germline ends. CDR3 nucleotides: TGTGCCAGCAGCGGTACAGTGAACACTGAAGCTTTCTTT. This codes for CASSGTVNTEAFF.

This CDR3 reads CASSVLDYGYTF. In DNA form, the CDR3 reads TGTGCCAGCAGTGTTTTGGATTATGGCTACACCTTC. The chain employs TRBV2 and TRBJ1-2; D ambiguous. Trimming stripped 4 bases from V and 5 bases from J, with 8 bases between. Germline V gives CDR1 SNHLY, CDR2 FYNNEI. The CDR3 covers 12 residues.

The chain carries TRBV4-1 and TRBJ2-6; a weak D match, TRBD1 (6 bases). The V end was cut by 2 bases, the J end by 2 bases, with 10 bases between. The CDR3 runs to 16 residues. Germline CDR1 is MGHRA and CDR2 is YSYEKL. Here the CDR3 reads CASSQLYRAGANVLTF. CDR3 sequence (DNA): TGCGCCAGCAGCCAACTATACAGGGCTGGGGCCAACGTCCTGACTTTC.

The genes are TRBV6-9 and TRBJ2-7; D remains unclear. CDR3 size: 13 residues. The ends were cut back, 0 bases at V and 6 bases at J, with 9 bases in the middle. CDR1 is MNHGY and CDR2 is SVAAGI in the germline V gene. The CDR3 loop reads CASSYSSSPEQYF. CDR3 nucleotides: TGTGCCAGCAGTTATTCAAGCAGCCCCGAGCAGTACTTC.

The V call is TRBV7-9, the J call TRBJ2-2; the D gene is possibly TRBD2 (5 bases). In germline, CDR1 is SEHNR, CDR2 FQNEAQ (reference sequence). The CDR3 runs to 15 residues. V lost 1 base and J 6 bases, leaving 12 bases between the germline ends. CDR3 coding DNA: TGTGCCAGCAGCTTAGATGTCCCAGCGGCCGGGGAGCTGTTTTTT. Residues: CASSLDVPAAGELFF.